This TCR beta chain was recorded in a study of ipilimumab plus nivolumab after autologous stem cell transplantation. Study-level background: A median of roughly 8 nivolumab and 5 ipilimumab doses were given. Both relapsed and primary refractory DLBCL were included.

Trimming at V came to 10 bases and at J to 4 bases, leaving 12 bases not matched to a gene. This CDR3 is built from 15 residues. CDR1 is MDHEN, CDR2 SYDVKM, per germline. This table comes from immunoSEQ multiplex PCR, and its TCRdb copy is limited to in-frame clones, with some not included. This sample yields about 16,000 clones, of which 81% are seen a single time; 20% to 25% belongs to the top ten. Checkpoint therapy with ipilimumab 1 mg/kg began 14 to 28 days after transplant. The chain couples TRBV28 to TRBJ2-3; 9 nucleotides line up with TRBD1. The source of this sequence is a male donor with diffuse large B-cell lymphoma. The specimen was PBMCs, collected in a trial of ipilimumab plus nivolumab as post-transplant consolidation. In DNA, the CDR3 is TGTGCCACCAACTTCCGGGACAGGGTTCCAGATACGCAGTATTTT. This codes for CATNFRDRVPDTQYF.